This T cell receptor beta chain is from a study of T-cell reconstitution after alpha-beta-depleted transplantation in children. This CDR3 contains 13 residues. Trimming removed 4 bases from V and 0 bases from J, with 10 bases in between. Germline lookup yields CDR1 SQVTM and CDR2 ANQGSEA. A library of TCRbeta sequences, prepared with unique molecular identifiers, was generated. TCRdb used MiXCR to reprocess the PCR reads, holding one entry per CDR3 protein. The sample has about 420,000 distinct CDR3 sequences; under 20% are singletons. Sequenced material: PBMCs, mostly from graft donor cells, taken 360 days after TCRalphabeta/CD19-depleted stem cell transplant. V gene TRBV29-1 combines with J gene TRBJ2-7; no clear D. This TCR was recovered from a boy under two years old who had a stem cell transplant for Wiskott-Aldrich syndrome, so the T cells may come from the graft donor. The CDR3 reads CSVGGLSSYEQYF. The CDR3 nucleotides read TGCAGCGTTGGGGGATTGAGCTCCTACGAGCAGTACTTC.